The text below deals with one T cell receptor (beta chain). The data belong to a study of cytotoxic CD8 clonotypes in ibrutinib-treated CLL. Germline V gene data show CDR1 as MDHEN and CDR2 as SYDVKM. Trimming took 4 bases from V and 5 from J; bases not matched to a gene: 9. This CDR3 has 16 amino acids. Here immunoSEQ multiplex PCR was the method, and the copy in TCRdb shows in-frame clones only, minus some. Here the sample spans under 150,000 clones, under 95% being singletons. The clonotype originates from a human donor with chronic lymphocytic leukemia. Sample: PBMCs, taken after 12 months of ibrutinib treatment. The V call is TRBV28, the J call TRBJ1-4; 8 nucleotides align to TRBD1. The CDR3 nucleotides read TGTGCCAGCAGTTCTCCGGGACAGGTTTTAAATGAAAAACTGTTTTTT. Encoded protein: CASSSPGQVLNEKLFF.